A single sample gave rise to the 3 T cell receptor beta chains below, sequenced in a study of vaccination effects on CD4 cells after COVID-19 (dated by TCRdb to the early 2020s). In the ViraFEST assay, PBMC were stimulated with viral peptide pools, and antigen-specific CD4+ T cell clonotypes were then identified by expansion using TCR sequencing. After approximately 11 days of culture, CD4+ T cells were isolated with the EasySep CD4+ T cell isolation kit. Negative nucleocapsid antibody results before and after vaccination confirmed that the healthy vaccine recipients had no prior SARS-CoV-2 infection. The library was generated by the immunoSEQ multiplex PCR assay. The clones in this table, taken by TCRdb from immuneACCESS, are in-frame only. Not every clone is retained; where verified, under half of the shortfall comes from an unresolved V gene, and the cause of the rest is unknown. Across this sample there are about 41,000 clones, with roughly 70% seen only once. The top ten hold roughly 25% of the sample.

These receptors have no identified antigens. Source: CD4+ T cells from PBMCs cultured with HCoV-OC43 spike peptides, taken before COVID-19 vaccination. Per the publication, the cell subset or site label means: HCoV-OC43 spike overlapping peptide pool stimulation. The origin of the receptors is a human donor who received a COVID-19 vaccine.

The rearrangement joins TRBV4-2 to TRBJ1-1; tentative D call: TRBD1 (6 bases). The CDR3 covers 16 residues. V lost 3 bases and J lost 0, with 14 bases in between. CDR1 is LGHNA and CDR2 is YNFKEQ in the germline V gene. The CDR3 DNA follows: TGTGCCAGCAGCCACCAGACAGGCCTACTGAACACTGAAGCTTTCTTT. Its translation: CASSHQTGLLNTEAFF.

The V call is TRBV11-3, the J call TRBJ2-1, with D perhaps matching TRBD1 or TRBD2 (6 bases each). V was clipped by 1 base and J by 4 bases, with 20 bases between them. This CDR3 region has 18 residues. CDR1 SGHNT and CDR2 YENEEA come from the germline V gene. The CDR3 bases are TGTGCCAGCAGCTTAGGGGGCGGGCGGGACATAAGATACAATGAGCAGTTCTTC. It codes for CASSLGGGRDIRYNEQFF.

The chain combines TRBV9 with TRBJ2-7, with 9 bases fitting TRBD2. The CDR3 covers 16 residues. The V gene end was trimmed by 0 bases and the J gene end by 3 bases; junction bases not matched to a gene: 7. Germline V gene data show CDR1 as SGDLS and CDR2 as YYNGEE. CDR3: CASSVVPSGAIYEQYF. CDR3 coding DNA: TGTGCCAGCAGCGTAGTTCCTAGCGGGGCAATCTACGAGCAGTACTTC. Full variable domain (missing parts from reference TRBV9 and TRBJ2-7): DSGVTQTPKHLITATGQRVTLRCSPRSGDLSVYWYQQSLDQGLQFLIQYYNGEERAKGNILERFSAQQFPDLHSELNLSSLELGDSALYFCASSVVPSGAIYEQYFGPGTRLTVT.